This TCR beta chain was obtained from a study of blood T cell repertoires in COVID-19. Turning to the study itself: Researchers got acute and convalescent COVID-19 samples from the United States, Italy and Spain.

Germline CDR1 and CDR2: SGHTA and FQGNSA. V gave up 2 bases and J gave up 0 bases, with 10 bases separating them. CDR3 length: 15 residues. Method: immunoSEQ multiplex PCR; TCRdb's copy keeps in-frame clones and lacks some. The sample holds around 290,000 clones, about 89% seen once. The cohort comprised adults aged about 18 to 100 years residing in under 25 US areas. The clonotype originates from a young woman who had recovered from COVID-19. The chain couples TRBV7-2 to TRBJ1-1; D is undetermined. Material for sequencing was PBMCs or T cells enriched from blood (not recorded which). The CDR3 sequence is CASSLPRVVNTEAFF. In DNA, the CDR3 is TGTGCCAGCAGCTTACCACGGGTAGTGAACACTGAAGCTTTCTTT.